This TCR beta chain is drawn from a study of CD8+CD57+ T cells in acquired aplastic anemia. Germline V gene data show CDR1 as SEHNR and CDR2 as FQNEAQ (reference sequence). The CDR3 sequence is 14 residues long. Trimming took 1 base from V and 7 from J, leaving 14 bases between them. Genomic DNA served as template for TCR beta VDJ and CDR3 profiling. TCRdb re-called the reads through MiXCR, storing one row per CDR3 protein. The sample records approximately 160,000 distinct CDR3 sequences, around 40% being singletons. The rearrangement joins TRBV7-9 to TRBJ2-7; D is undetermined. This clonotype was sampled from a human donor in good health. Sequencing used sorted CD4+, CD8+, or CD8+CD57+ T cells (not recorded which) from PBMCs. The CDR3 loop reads CASSLDGSVAEQYF. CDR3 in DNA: TGTGCCAGCAGCTTAGATGGTTCTGTGGCAGAGCAGTACTTC.